The text below deals with one T cell receptor (beta chain). TCRdb used MiXCR to reprocess the RT-PCR reads, holding one entry per CDR3 protein. The data show about 190,000 distinct CDR3 sequences, around an eighth seen once. The sample belongs to a study of response to subunit inactivated influenza vaccine. CDR1 and CDR2 from the germline V gene are LGHNA and YNFKEQ. This CDR3 has 18 amino acids. V gave up 3 bases and J gave up 0 bases; unmatched junction bases: 6. Sequencing was performed on CD8+ T cells sorted from PBMCs, taken roughly 5 days after vaccination. This clonotype was obtained from a man aged 50 to 59 who received an inactivated influenza vaccine. The chain combines TRBV4-2 with TRBJ2-1; 12 bases fit TRBD2. The CDR3: CASSHASGLAGSYNEQFF. The CDR3, as DNA: TGTGCCAGCAGCCACGCCTCGGGACTAGCGGGCTCCTACAATGAGCAGTTCTTC.